This T cell receptor beta chain was identified in a study of shared clonotypes between healthy human individuals (dated by TCRdb to the early 2020s). About the investigation overall: A few men and two women, aged 18 to 49 years, made up the cohort. The study deeply sequenced blood TCR repertoires of about 5 healthy adults to estimate repertoire size and the extent of clonotype sharing between individuals. To increase sequencing depth and limit assay-specific biases, different laboratories used diverse techniques to prepare libraries and sequence TCR repertoires. Each donor's leukapheresis produced roughly between roughly 0.85 and 9.5 billion PBMCs. For each donor, CD4 naive and CD4 memory were each run on three plates, CD8 naive on two plates, and CD8 memory on one plate. Overall study results and their limits: Approximately 4.8% of naive CD4, roughly 3.5% of naive CD8, 2% to 2.5% of memory CD4, and about 0.4% of memory CD8 clonotypes were shared across several donors. Compared with non-shared clonotypes, clonotypes shared by all four sorted-subset donors had higher generation probabilities. Sampling was restricted to blood, and TCR repertoires in tissues likely differ from the TCR repertoires found in blood. Pairwise subsampling led to the expectation that sequencing depth would affect the degree of clonotype sharing among donors. Rarefaction of sorted-subset datasets indicated incomplete sequencing despite the large sequencing depth. Because the study included a small number of donors, the genetic and exposure-history diversity represented was limited. Estimated clonotype richness was generally larger for naive than for memory subsets.

The germline V gene encodes CDR1 SNHLY and CDR2 FYNNEI. The CDR3 runs 14 amino acids, cysteine and phenylalanine included. Left in the record is the CDR3 DNA by itself, 42 bases read in frame from the first base. Trimming removed 6 bases from V and 5 bases from J, leaving 17 bases between the germline ends. Using the deep immunoSEQ assay, TCR CDR3 regions were amplified from genomic DNA by multiplex PCR. For each cell subset, the extracted genomic DNA was distributed evenly across all wells of several immunoSEQ 96-well plates, and each plate served as one replicate. For sorted subsets, around 200 ng genomic DNA, equal to about 30,000 T cell genomes, was loaded into each replicate PCR. Purified libraries were measured with a Qubit 3.0 fluorometer, size-checked on a Bioanalyzer 2100, and measured again with the KAPA Library Quantification kit. Every immunoSEQ 96-well plate was sequenced on a separate single-read 150-cycle Illumina NextSeq 550 flow cell. From the authors' description of their analysis: Because the immunoSEQ output held only junctional sequences and lacked quality scores, the filtering could not match the filtering applied to full-length reads. Sequences were annotated with PyIR, a Python wrapper for IgBLAST v1.9, using IMGT germline references to assign V/J genes and CDR3. Reads were removed for weak V/J assignments (E-value above 1e-6), missing CDR3, stop codons, out-of-frame junctions, or ambiguous translated residues. V3J clonotypes were defined by identical inferred V gene, J gene, and CDR3 amino acid sequence. The percentage overlap between two repertoires was calculated by dividing the number of shared unique clonotypes by the size of the smaller repertoire. Richness of each repertoire was evaluated using RTK rarefaction, the Chao1 estimator, and Recon v2.1 estimates of unobserved clonotypes. Generation probabilities were computed with OLGA for all TCRbeta clonotypes obtained by the gDNA method from several donors. TCRdb stores this immuneACCESS table with in-frame sequences only. Part of the clones is absent; in the studies checked, under half of the shortfall reflects unresolved V genes, and no reason is known for the rest. V and J calls and clone size are those listed in that table; D and trimming were worked out from the DNA. The sample contains 2 million or so clones, about 94% of them found a single time. The ten top clones hold roughly 1.1% of the sample.

CD8 naive samples were CD45RO-negative cells positively selected for CCR7, giving a CD45RA+CCR7+ population that excluded TemRA cells. The donors were healthy, HIV-negative adults who had no recently reported acute infections or vaccinations. All donors were Caucasian adults living in Nashville, Tennessee, USA. Blood was obtained by leukapheresis, after which PBMCs were separated by Ficoll-Histopaque density gradient centrifugation and cryopreserved in liquid nitrogen vapor phase. Analytical flow cytometry was used to check the purity and quantity of each magnetically sorted T cell population. From each sorted fraction, genomic DNA was isolated and quantified by UV absorbance on a Nanodrop 2000c. Note on this clone: Its antigen is currently not known. Within one base of it there is no much larger clone, and no base qualities were kept.

The chain joins TRBV2 to TRBJ2-7, with a tentative D call of TRBD1 or TRBD2, each matching 6 bases. Sequencing input: naive CD8+ T cells sorted from blood. Taken with the paper, the label for cell subset or site translates to: CD45RA+CCR7+. This clonotype was sampled from a man between 18 and 29 years old in good health. The CDR3 sequence is CASRPPGAIHEQYF. The nucleotide sequence reads TGTGCCAGCAGACCCCCGGGGGCTATCCACGAGCAGTACTTC.